The 24 T cell receptor beta chains below were found in one sample sequenced in a study of blood T cell repertoires in COVID-19. Profiling relied on immunoSEQ multiplex PCR, and the TCRdb table lists in-frame clones only, not all of them. Among about 280,000 clones listed, 85% were seen once. Sample: PBMCs or T cells enriched from blood (not recorded which). The receptors stem from a woman between 45 and 65 years old who had recovered from COVID-19.

Remarks on this clone: The sample carries other DNA sequences with the same CDR3. The chain recombines TRBV4-1 with TRBJ1-6; D perhaps matches TRBD1 (6 bases). V dropped 2 bases and J dropped 4 bases, with 6 bases sitting between them. The CDR3 is 14 amino acids. From germline, CDR1 is MGHRA and CDR2 YSYEKL. DNA for the CDR3: TGCGCCAGCAGCCAAAGGGGGTATAATTCACCCCTCCACTTT. Its protein product is CASSQRGYNSPLHF.

The genes are TRBV19 and TRBJ1-2, with TRBD1 matching over 8 bases. The trim removed 5 bases at V and 6 bases at J, leaving 5 bases unmatched. The CDR3 totals 13 residues. Germline V gene lookup returns CDR1 LNHDA and CDR2 SQIVND (reference sequence). CDR3 loop: CASSPDRENGYTF. CDR3 DNA: TGTGCCAGTAGTCCGGACAGGGAGAATGGCTACACCTTC.

The chain employs TRBV9 and TRBJ1-1; perhaps TRBD1 as D (6 bases). Trimming pared 3 bases from V and 7 bases from J, leaving 13 bases between. The CDR3 runs to 13 residues. The germline gives CDR1 SGDLS, CDR2 YYNGEE. CDR3 amino acids: CASSATGWGEAFF. The CDR3 coding sequence is TGTGCCAGCAGCGCGACAGGATGGGGTGAAGCTTTCTTT.

V and J are TRBV7-2 and TRBJ2-7; 8 nucleotides align to TRBD1. J was trimmed by 5 bases and V by 5 bases; bases with no gene match: 8. The CDR3 sequence is 14 residues long. Germline V gene data show CDR1 as SGHTA and CDR2 as FQGNSA. The chain's CDR3 is CASSLRQGFNEQYF. The CDR3 region has the DNA TGTGCCAGCAGCCTCAGACAGGGGTTCAACGAGCAGTACTTC.

The chain links TRBV14 to TRBJ1-1; TRBD1 agrees at 10 bases. This CDR3 comprises 16 residues. Germline V gene lookup returns CDR1 SGHDN and CDR2 FVKESK. The junction had 8 bases not matched to a gene; V was cut back by 4 bases and J by 3 bases. CDR3 in DNA: TGTGCCAGCAGCCTGGGACAGGGGATGGTGTACACTGAAGCTTTCTTT. It translates to CASSLGQGMVYTEAFF. Together with reference TRBV14 and TRBJ1-1, the CDR3 gives the full variable domain: EAGVTQFPSHSVIEKGQTVTLRCDPISGHDNLYWYRRVMGKEIKFLLHFVKESKQDESGMPNNRFLAERTGGTYSTLKVQPAELEDSGVYFCASSLGQGMVYTEAFFGQGTRLTVV.

The chain combines TRBV3-1 (or the pseudogene TRBV3-2) with TRBJ1-6, with a possible D match to TRBD1 (6 bases). This CDR3 is built from 13 residues. Germline assignment: CDR1 LGHDT and CDR2 YNNKEL (reference sequence). With 6 bases removed from V and 7 bases from J, the gap between germline ends came to 10 bases. CDR3 nucleotides: TGTGCCAGCAGGGACAGTAGAAATTCACCCCTCCACTTT. It specifies CASRDSRNSPLHF.

V is TRBV28 and J is TRBJ1-4; D remains ambiguous. The CDR3 has 13 amino acids. Per germline, CDR1 MDHEN and CDR2 SYDVKM. The V and J ends lost 7 bases and 3 bases respectively, with 9 bases between them. This CDR3 is CASNRDANEKLFF. CDR3 coding DNA: TGTGCCAGCAACCGGGATGCTAATGAAAAACTGTTTTTT.

The chain uses TRBV19 and TRBJ1-4; 7 bases fit TRBD1. The CDR3 runs to 14 residues. The germline V gene encodes CDR1 LNHDA and CDR2 SQIVND (reference sequence). The trim removed 2 bases at V and 5 bases at J, leaving 2 bases unmatched. The CDR3 sequence is CASSIQGDNEKLFF. The CDR3 nucleotides read TGTGCCAGTAGTATACAGGGGGACAATGAAAAACTGTTTTTT.

The chain recombines TRBV5-5 with TRBJ1-5; TRBD1 agrees at 7 bases. CDR3 length: 14 amino acids. Germline assignment: CDR1 SGHKS and CDR2 YYEKEE (reference sequence). Germline trimming cut 5 bases from V and 8 bases from J; bases unmatched to any gene: 10. The CDR3: CASSKRTGMEPQHF. The CDR3 coding sequence is TGTGCCAGCAGTAAGAGGACAGGAATGGAGCCCCAGCATTTT.

This clone was observed a few times. A read error may explain this, as a much larger clone is one base away. Other DNA sequences in this sample translate to the same CDR3. The genes are TRBV7-9 and TRBJ2-3; 9 bases line up with TRBD2. Germline V lookup: CDR1 SEHNR, CDR2 FQNEAQ (reference sequence). The CDR3 totals 18 residues. J lost 0 bases, V lost 5 bases, and 12 bases had no gene match. CDR3 residues: CASSGEAGGYTSTDTQYF. CDR3 in DNA: TGTGCCAGCAGCGGGGAGGCGGGGGGGTACACTAGCACAGATACGCAGTATTTT.

The table lists this clone with a few counts. The chain recombines TRBV28 with TRBJ1-4; the D gene is possibly TRBD1 (5 bases). CDR3 size: 15 residues. With 3 bases removed from V and 5 bases from J, the gap between germline ends came to 13 bases. Germline lookup yields CDR1 MDHEN and CDR2 SYDVKM. The CDR3 DNA reads TGTGCCAGCAGTTTCGGGGGGAGGCAGAATGAAAAACTGTTTTTT. Protein sequence: CASSFGGRQNEKLFF.

This clone was seen once. The rearrangement uses TRBV27 and TRBJ2-1, with TRBD2 identical over 9 bases. Germline CDR1 and CDR2: MNHEY and SMNVEV (reference sequence). V shed 2 bases and J 8 bases; nucleotides not matched to a gene: 7. The CDR3 extends over 15 amino acids. CDR3 amino acids: CASSLGDGLAYEQFF. The CDR3, as DNA: TGTGCCAGCAGTTTAGGGGACGGACTAGCGTATGAGCAGTTCTTC.

This clone has a single count. J is TRBJ2-3 and V is TRBV29-1; 8 bases are a match to TRBD2. CDR1 and CDR2 (germline): SQVTM, ANQGSEA. V lost 0 bases and J lost 1; bases outside the gene matches: 0. This CDR3 has 14 residues. In DNA form, the CDR3 reads TGCAGCGTTGAAGAGCGGGGGGGCACAGATACGCAGTATTTT. Protein product: CSVEERGGTDTQYF.

V is TRBV7-2 and J is TRBJ1-5; no reliable D call. Between the trimmed V and J ends, which lost 5 bases and 9 bases, there was a span of 14 bases. Germline V gene sequence: CDR1 SGHTA, CDR2 FQGNSA. The length of the CDR3 is 13 residues. In DNA form, the CDR3 reads TGTGCCAGCAGCCGGGAGGCGGTAGGGCCCCAGCATTTT. Its protein is CASSREAVGPQHF.

CDR3 DNA sequence: TGTGCCAGCAGTGAATCAAGGACAGGGGTCCGGAATTCACCCCTCCACTTT. Translation: CASSESRTGVRNSPLHF. The rearrangement joins TRBV25-1 to TRBJ1-6; 9 positions match TRBD1. The V segment lost 1 base and the J segment 7 bases; nucleotides outside the gene matches: 8. The germline V gene has CDR1 MGHDK and CDR2 SYGVNS. This CDR3 contains 17 residues. The whole variable domain, filled in from reference TRBV25-1 and TRBJ1-6, reads EADIYQTPRYLVIGTGKKITLECSQTMGHDKMYWYQQDPGMELHLIHYSYGVNSTEKGDLSSESTVSRIRTEHFPLTLESARPSHTSQYLCASSESRTGVRNSPLHFGNGTRLTVT.

V gene TRBV6-5 combines with J gene TRBJ1-4, with D perhaps TRBD1 (6 bases). The CDR3 contains 14 residues. Germline V gene sequence: CDR1 MNHEY, CDR2 SVGAGI. V lost 7 bases and J 7 bases, leaving 16 bases between the germline ends. The CDR3 nucleotides read TGTGCCAGCAAGTCCCGGGGGGCGGGTGAAAAACTGTTTTTT. Its protein product is CASKSRGAGEKLFF.

This rearrangement joins TRBV5-6 to TRBJ2-5; 9 bases are a match to TRBD2. Germline V gives CDR1 SGHDT, CDR2 YYEEEE. The CDR3 consists of 15 residues. V shed 1 base and J 4 bases; nucleotides not matched to a gene: 5. In DNA form, the CDR3 reads TGTGCCAGCAGCTTGCTAGCGGGGAGGGGAGAGACCCAGTACTTC. Amino acid sequence: CASSLLAGRGETQYF.

The table lists this clone with a few counts. This specimen includes other DNA sequences encoding the same CDR3. The CDR3 spells CASSQDSSGGNEQFF. For the CDR3, the DNA is TGTGCCAGCAGCCAAGATTCCAGCGGGGGGAATGAGCAGTTCTTC. The chain links TRBV3-1 (or the pseudogene TRBV3-2) to TRBJ2-1; 9 bases fit TRBD2. J gave up 7 bases and V 0 bases, and 4 bases lay outside the gene matches. There are 15 residues in the CDR3. Germline-derived CDR1 and CDR2 are LGHDT and YNNKEL (reference sequence).

The chain uses TRBV10-2 and TRBJ1-1, with 9 bases fitting TRBD1. Losses at the gene ends were 3 bases for V and 6 bases for J; bases not matched to a gene: 8. Germline CDR1 and CDR2: WSHSY and SAAADI. The CDR3 contains 15 residues. In nucleotides, the CDR3 is TGCGCCAGCAGTGACTTCGGACAGGGGACGGCTGAAGCTTTCTTT. Translation: CASSDFGQGTAEAFF.

The V call is TRBV29-1, the J call TRBJ2-7; TRBD1 matches 9 bases. V dropped 6 bases and J dropped 4; count of bases not matched to a gene: 7. Germline V gene data show CDR1 as SQVTM and CDR2 as ANQGSEA. This CDR3 has 13 residues. CDR3 coding DNA: TGCAGCGTAATAGGGACAGGGTCTTACGAGCAGTACTTC. This codes for CSVIGTGSYEQYF.

The CDR3 sequence: CASSSGTARPEKLFF. The CDR3 DNA sequence: TGTGCCAGCAGCTCCGGGACTGCGCGTCCGGAAAAACTGTTTTTT. V and J are TRBV27 and TRBJ1-4, with a possible D match to TRBD1 (5 bases). CDR1 MNHEY and CDR2 SMNVEV come from the germline V gene (reference sequence). The CDR3 runs to 15 residues. V was trimmed by 6 bases and J by 8 bases, leaving 19 bases between them. The complete variable domain, with remaining parts taken from reference TRBV27 and TRBJ1-4, reads EAQVTQNPRYLITVTGKKLTVTCSQNMNHEYMSWYRQDPGLGLRQIYYSMNVEVTDKGDVPEGYKVSRKEKRNFPLILESPSPNQTSLYFCASSSGTARPEKLFFGSGTQLSVL.

V is TRBV11-2 and J is TRBJ2-3; 7 positions match TRBD2. CDR3 length: 15 amino acids. V was clipped by 1 base and J by 2 bases; unmatched bases: 3. The germline gives CDR1 SGHAT, CDR2 FQNNGV. In nucleotides, the CDR3 is TGTGCCAGCAGCTTAGCCGGGACTATCACAGATACGCAGTATTTT. As protein: CASSLAGTITDTQYF.

The genes are TRBV7-2 and TRBJ1-5; tentative D call: TRBD1 (6 bases). This CDR3 is built from 13 residues. Germline lookup yields CDR1 SGHTA and CDR2 FQGNSA. V shed 8 bases and J shed 4 bases, with 12 bases lying between them. CDR3 sequence (DNA): TGTGCCAGCTTACAGGGCCCTAATCAGCCCCAGCATTTT. Protein sequence: CASLQGPNQPQHF.

In its sample, this clone was seen a few times. The gene calls are TRBV7-9 and TRBJ1-1; 7 nucleotides align to TRBD1. Germline assignment: CDR1 SEHNR and CDR2 FQNEAQ (reference sequence). V dropped 5 bases and J dropped 8; count of bases not matched to a gene: 11. The CDR3 runs to 14 residues. The DNA of the CDR3 is TGTGCCAGCAGCCGGATAGGGGGCTCGGTGGAAGCTTTCTTT. Protein sequence: CASSRIGGSVEAFF.